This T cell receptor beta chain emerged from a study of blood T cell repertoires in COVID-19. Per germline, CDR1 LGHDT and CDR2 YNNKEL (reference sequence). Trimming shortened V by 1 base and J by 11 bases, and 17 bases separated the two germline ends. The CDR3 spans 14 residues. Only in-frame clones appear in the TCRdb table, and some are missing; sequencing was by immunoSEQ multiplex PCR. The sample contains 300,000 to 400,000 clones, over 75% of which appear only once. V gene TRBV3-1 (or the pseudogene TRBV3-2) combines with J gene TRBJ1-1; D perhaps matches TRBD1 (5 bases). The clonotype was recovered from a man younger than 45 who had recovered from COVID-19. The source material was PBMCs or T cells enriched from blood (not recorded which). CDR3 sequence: CASSQGQTIGDAFF. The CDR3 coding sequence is TGTGCCAGCAGCCAAGGACAGACGATCGGAGATGCTTTCTTT.